The next 9 T cell receptor beta chains were all read from a single sample in a study of cytomegalovirus exposure and HLA in healthy donors. PCR used 60 Vbeta primers and 13 Jbeta primers. The assay was immunoSEQ multiplex PCR, and TCRdb's table has in-frame clones only and misses some. The sample yields over 65,000 clones, 75% seen once. Sequencing was carried out using PBMCs. The source is a woman in her twenties or thirties in good health and CMV-seropositive.

The chain couples TRBV5-1 to TRBJ2-5; TRBD2 is a possible D gene (6 bases). CDR1 is SGHRS, CDR2 YFSETQ, per germline. The CDR3 has 15 residues. V was shortened by 0 bases and J by 1 base, with 10 bases between the two germline ends. Written as DNA, the CDR3 is TGCGCCAGCAGCTTGGCCTGGGGGGTCCAAGAGACCCAGTACTTC. Its protein is CASSLAWGVQETQYF.

This clone was found a few times. The rearrangement links TRBV6-5 to TRBJ2-7; the D gene is possibly TRBD1 (6 bases). Germline assignment: CDR1 MNHEY and CDR2 SVGAGI. CDR3 length: 13 amino acids. V lost 8 bases, J lost 1 base, and 12 bases lay in between. The CDR3 loop is CASGPTGSYEQYF. The CDR3 DNA follows: TGTGCCAGCGGACCGACAGGATCCTACGAGCAGTACTTC.

The rearrangement joins TRBV7-9 to TRBJ2-5, with D maybe TRBD2 (6 bases). Germline V gene sequence: CDR1 SEHNR, CDR2 FQNEAQ (reference sequence). Trimming stripped 5 bases from V and 8 bases from J, with 15 bases between. CDR3 length: 13 amino acids. This CDR3 is CASSPDTAGTQYF. The CDR3 nucleotides read TGTGCCAGCAGCCCGGACACCGCGGGAACCCAGTACTTC. Full variable domain (rest looked up from reference TRBV7-9 and TRBJ2-5): DTGVSQNPRHKITKRGQNVTFRCDPISEHNRLYWYRQTLGQGPEFLTYFQNEAQLEKSRLLSDRFSAERPKGSFSTLEIQRTEQGDSAMYLCASSPDTAGTQYFGPGTRLLVL.

This chain uses TRBV5-6 with TRBJ2-5; no clear D. V lost 1 base, J lost 2 bases, and 9 bases lay in between. This CDR3 region has 14 residues. Germline loops: CDR1 SGHDT, CDR2 YYEEEE. Here the CDR3 reads CASSLWWAQETQYF. Here the CDR3 DNA reads TGTGCCAGCAGCTTGTGGTGGGCACAAGAGACCCAGTACTTC.

This chain uses TRBV13 with TRBJ2-1; 8 bases agree with TRBD2. This CDR3 is 14 amino acids long. V was pared by 1 base and J by 4 bases, with 0 bases of the junction left unmatched. Germline V gene lookup returns CDR1 PRHDT and CDR2 FYEKMQ (reference sequence). CDR3 sequence (DNA): TGTGCCAGCAGCTTAGAGCGGGAGTACAATGAGCAGTTCTTC. As protein: CASSLEREYNEQFF.

This chain links TRBV7-2 with TRBJ2-7; TRBD1 agrees at 9 bases. CDR1 is SGHTA and CDR2 is FQGNSA in the germline V gene. The V gene end was trimmed by 3 bases and the J gene end by 2 bases; junction bases not matched to a gene: 8. CDR3 length: 16 amino acids. This CDR3 reads CASSLLQGAMTYEQYF. CDR3 DNA sequence: TGTGCCAGCAGCTTGCTACAGGGGGCCATGACCTACGAGCAGTACTTC.

The table lists this clone with a count of one. The chain employs TRBV2 and TRBJ1-4, with TRBD1 as a possible D gene (5 bases). Trimming shortened V by 3 bases and J by 7 bases, and 9 bases separated the two germline ends. The CDR3 has 13 residues. Germline V gene lookup returns CDR1 SNHLY and CDR2 FYNNEI. Here the CDR3 reads CASSEGGGEKLFF. The CDR3 region has the DNA TGTGCCAGCAGTGAGGGGGGGGGTGAAAAACTGTTTTTT.

V and J are TRBV7-9 and TRBJ2-6, with D maybe TRBD1 (7 bases). The CDR3 has 17 residues. Germline CDR1 and CDR2: SEHNR and FQNEAQ (reference sequence). The V end was cut by 0 bases, the J end by 0 bases, with 9 bases between. The CDR3 region is CASSLAQGGSGANVLTF. The CDR3 DNA is TGTGCCAGCAGCTTAGCTCAGGGGGGCTCTGGGGCCAACGTCCTGACTTTC.

This chain links TRBV5-1 with TRBJ2-4, with 8 positions matching TRBD2. CDR3 length: 15 amino acids. J gave up 2 bases and V 4 bases, and 5 bases lay outside the gene matches. Per the germline V gene, CDR1 is SGHRS and CDR2 is YFSETQ. CDR3 DNA sequence: TGCGCCAGCAGCACCGGGGGGGGGTCCAAAAACATTCAGTACTTC. Its protein is CASSTGGGSKNIQYF.